These 12 T cell receptor beta chains were all obtained from the same sample, sequenced in a study of beta chain bispecific antibodies for T cell cancers. Their specific antigens are unknown. Whole-study results and caveats: In these mixed samples, most targeted TRBV reads derived from the leukemia cell line.

T cells were expanded from blood mononuclear cells for 3 to 4 days with anti-CD3 OKT3 or CD3/CD28 beads. One entry per CDR3 protein results from TCRdb running MiXCR on the 5' RACE reads. Of roughly 15,000 distinct CDR3 sequences in the sample, roughly 2.1% were seen once. Sequenced material: healthy donor T cells cultured with leukemia cells. All receptors come from a human donor in good health. Some clones in this sample may be carry-over from other donors' samples.

This clonotype was seen many times. The V call is TRBV20-1, the J call TRBJ1-2, with 9 positions matching TRBD1. This CDR3 has 14 residues. The V gene end was trimmed by 0 bases and the J gene end by 4 bases; junction bases not matched to a gene: 3. Germline CDR1 is DFQATT and CDR2 is SNEGSKA (reference sequence). CDR3 sequence reads: CSARDMTGGYGYTF. In DNA form, the CDR3 reads TGCAGTGCTAGAGATATGACAGGGGGCTATGGCTACACCTTC.

There are many counts of this clonotype. This chain joins TRBV27 and TRBJ1-2; D gene ambiguous. The V gene's germline CDR1 is MNHEY and CDR2 SMNVEV (reference sequence). Between the trimmed V and J ends, which lost 5 bases and 7 bases, there was a span of 17 bases. The CDR3 runs 14 residues. CDR3 bases: TGTGCCAGCAGTCCTCTCTGGGGTCAAAGTGGCTACACCTTC. Protein sequence: CASSPLWGQSGYTF.

This clonotype was detected many times. The chain uses TRBV21-1 and TRBJ2-7. TRBV21-1 is listed as a pseudogene. This CDR3 comprises 17 residues. CDR3 amino acids: CASSNRQDPILSYEQYF. In DNA form, the CDR3 reads TGTGCCAGCAGCAATAGGCAGGATCCAATCCTCTCCTACGAGCAGTACTTC.

This clonotype showed up many times. The chain employs TRBV4-1 and TRBJ2-2; no reliable D call. V lost 4 bases, J lost 8 bases, and 11 bases lay in between. Germline CDR1 reads MGHRA; CDR2 reads YSYEKL. The CDR3 sequence is 13 residues long. The CDR3 nucleotides read TGCGCCAGCAGCCCCACTAATACTGGGGAGCTGTTTTTT. This translates into CASSPTNTGELFF.

The chain couples TRBV13 to TRBJ2-5; no reliable D call. The CDR3 covers 14 residues. The germline V gene has CDR1 PRHDT and CDR2 FYEKMQ (reference sequence). V was trimmed by 0 bases and J by 1 base, leaving 6 bases between them. In DNA, the CDR3 is TGTGCCAGCAGCTTAGGGGCAGGCCAAGAGACCCAGTACTTC. Its translation: CASSLGAGQETQYF. The full variable domain, completed using reference TRBV13 and TRBJ2-5, is AAGVIQSPRHLIKEKRETATLKCYPIPRHDTVYWYQQGPGQDPQFLISFYEKMQSDKGSIPDRFSAQQFSDYHSELNMSSLELGDSALYFCASSLGAGQETQYFGPGTRLLVL.

This clonotype was counted at least ten times. This rearrangement joins TRBV3-1 to TRBJ2-1; tentatively, D is TRBD1 (5 bases). CDR1 LGHDT and CDR2 YNNKEL come from the germline V gene (reference sequence). The CDR3 is 14 amino acids. The germline V and J ends were trimmed by 8 bases and 6 bases, with 17 bases remaining between them. CDR3 protein: CASVSQAPVNEQFF. The DNA for the CDR3 is TGTGCCAGCGTATCACAGGCTCCTGTCAATGAGCAGTTCTTC.

There are a few counts of this clonotype. This rearrangement joins TRBV19 to TRBJ1-5; no definite D call. The CDR3 length is 12 residues. Trimming pared 9 bases from V and 9 bases from J, leaving 15 bases between. Germline V gene data show CDR1 as LNHDA and CDR2 as SQIVND (reference sequence). The CDR3 region is CASHEWCGPQHF. DNA for the CDR3: TGTGCCAGCCATGAATGGTGTGGGCCCCAGCATTTT.

This clonotype was counted ten times or more. V gene TRBV12-3 or TRBV12-4 combines with J gene TRBJ2-3, with 8 positions matching TRBD2. V lost 2 bases and J lost 2; bases outside the gene matches: 3. The CDR3 has 15 residues. CDR3: CASSLLGLATDTQYF. The CDR3 region has the DNA TGTGCCAGCAGTTTATTAGGACTAGCCACAGATACGCAGTATTTT.

This clonotype was recorded many times. The CDR3 reads CASSSVWGTEMNTEAFF. Here the CDR3 DNA reads TGTGCCAGCAGCTCTGTGTGGGGTACGGAGATGAACACTGAAGCTTTCTTT. The V gene is TRBV6-5, the J gene TRBJ1-1; the D is unclear. The CDR3 is made up of 17 amino acids. Trimming left V 6 bases short and J 0 bases short, with 20 bases between. In germline, CDR1 is MNHEY, CDR2 SVGAGI.

This clonotype came up a few times. With a much larger clone just one base away, this may be a read error. Given the absence of the conserved phenylalanine or tryptophan at the CDR3 end, a read error is likely. The genes are TRBV19 and TRBJ2-7; D gene uncertain. Germline V CDR1 and CDR2: LNHDA, SQIVND (reference sequence). Trimming stripped 6 bases from V and 2 bases from J, with 11 bases between. This CDR3 has 13 amino acids. This chain's CDR3 is CASSARPPYEQYL. CDR3 in DNA: TGTGCCAGTAGCGCTCGACCACCCTACGAGCAGTACCTC.

This clonotype has a handful of counts. V and J are TRBV7-8 and TRBJ2-7; 7 positions match TRBD1. The CDR3 has 14 residues. V was pared by 3 bases and J by 1 base, with 3 bases of the junction left unmatched. Germline V CDR1 and CDR2: SGHVS, FQNEAQ. The DNA of the CDR3 is TGTGCCAGCAGCTTGGAGACAGGGTCCTACGAGCAGTACTTC. Its translation is CASSLETGSYEQYF.

This clonotype came up many times. This chain's CDR3 is CASSKGDGYYGYTF. In DNA, the CDR3 is TGTGCCAGCAGCAAAGGAGACGGATACTATGGCTACACCTTC. The chain employs TRBV21-1 and TRBJ1-2. TRBV21-1 is listed as a pseudogene. The CDR3 extends over 14 amino acids.